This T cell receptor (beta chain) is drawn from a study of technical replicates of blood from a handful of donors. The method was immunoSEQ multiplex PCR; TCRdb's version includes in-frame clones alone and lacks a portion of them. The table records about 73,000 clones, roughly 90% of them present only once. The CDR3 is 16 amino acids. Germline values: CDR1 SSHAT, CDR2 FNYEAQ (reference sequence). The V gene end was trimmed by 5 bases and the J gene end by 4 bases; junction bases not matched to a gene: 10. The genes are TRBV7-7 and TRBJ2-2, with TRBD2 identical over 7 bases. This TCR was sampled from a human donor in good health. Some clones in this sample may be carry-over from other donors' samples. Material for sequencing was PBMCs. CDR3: CASSPQGGSVTGELFF. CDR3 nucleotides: TGTGCCAGCAGCCCCCAAGGCGGGAGCGTCACCGGGGAGCTGTTTTTT.